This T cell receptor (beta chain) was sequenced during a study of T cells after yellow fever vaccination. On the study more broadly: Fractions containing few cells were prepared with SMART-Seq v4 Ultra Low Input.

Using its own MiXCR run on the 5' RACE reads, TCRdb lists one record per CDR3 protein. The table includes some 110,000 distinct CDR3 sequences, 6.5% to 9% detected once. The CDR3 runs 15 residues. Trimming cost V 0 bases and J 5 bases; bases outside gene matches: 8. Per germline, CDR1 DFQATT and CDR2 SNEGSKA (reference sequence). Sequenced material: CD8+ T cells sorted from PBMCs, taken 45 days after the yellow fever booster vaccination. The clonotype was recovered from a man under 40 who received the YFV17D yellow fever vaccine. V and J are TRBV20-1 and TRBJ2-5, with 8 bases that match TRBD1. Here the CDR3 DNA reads TGCAGTGCTAGAGATCTAGGACAGGGTGGCGAGACCCAGTACTTC. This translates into CSARDLGQGGETQYF.